The 23 T cell receptor beta chains in this list originate from one sample, sequenced in a study of control samples from healthy donors and cancer patients. TCRdb's copy holds only in-frame clones and misses some; the assay was immunoSEQ multiplex PCR. The sample holds some 140,000 clones; just under 95% are singletons and the top ten take 14%. The sequencing sample was made of PBMCs. These receptor sequences come from a man aged 60 to 75 with colorectal cancer.

The count of this clone is one. The chain links TRBV10-2 to TRBJ1-1; D unresolved. The V gene lost 2 bases and the J gene lost 4 bases, with 5 bases spanning the gap. The CDR3 consists of 12 residues. CDR1 and CDR2 (germline): WSHSY, SAAADI. CDR3 coding DNA: TGCGCCAGCAGTGAGGGAAGCACTGAAGCTTTCTTT. Its translation is CASSEGSTEAFF.

The chain joins TRBV22-1 to TRBJ2-7; TRBD2, the table's D call, lacks a check against the DNA. TRBV22-1 is a pseudogene segment. This CDR3 is 14 amino acids long. The CDR3 reads CPGSARRRSHEQYF. The CDR3 bases are TGTCCTGGGAGCGCACGTAGGAGATCCCACGAGCAGTACTTC.

V usage is TRBV29-1 and J usage is TRBJ1-1; no clear D. There are 12 residues in the CDR3. CDR1 and CDR2 (germline): SQVTM, ANQGSEA. V lost 4 bases, J lost 1 base, and 7 bases lay in between. The CDR3 is CSVGAGNTEAFF. CDR3 in DNA: TGCAGCGTTGGAGCGGGGAACACTGAAGCTTTCTTT.

The V and J genes are TRBV6-2 or TRBV6-3 and TRBJ1-6, with TRBD1 as a possible D gene (5 bases). This CDR3 has 15 residues. V was clipped by 4 bases and J by 7 bases, with 14 bases between them. Per the germline V gene, CDR1 is MNHEY and CDR2 is SVGEGT. The CDR3 loop is CASSFSQGRNSPLHF. CDR3 in DNA: TGTGCCAGCAGTTTCTCTCAGGGAAGAAATTCACCCCTCCACTTT.

V gene TRBV15 combines with J gene TRBJ2-5; 9 bases fit TRBD1. V was pared by 7 bases and J by 1 base, with 4 bases of the junction left unmatched. The germline V gene encodes CDR1 LNHNV and CDR2 YYDKDF (reference sequence). This CDR3 comprises 14 residues. CDR3 region: CATKTGGGQETQYF. The CDR3 nucleotides are TGTGCCACCAAGACAGGGGGGGGCCAAGAGACCCAGTACTTC.

The chain links TRBV2 to TRBJ2-3; 10 nucleotides line up with TRBD2. Germline V gene lookup returns CDR1 SNHLY and CDR2 FYNNEI. The CDR3 runs to 16 residues. With V trimmed by 4 bases and J by 4 bases, 8 bases remained unmatched. The CDR3 coding sequence is TGTGCCAGCAGTGCCTCATGGACTAGCGGTTCAGATACGCAGTATTTT. This gives the protein CASSASWTSGSDTQYF.

This chain uses TRBV7-2 with TRBJ1-2; D uncertain. The germline gives CDR1 SGHTA, CDR2 FQGNSA. The length of the CDR3 is 12 residues. With 5 bases removed from V and 8 bases from J, the gap between germline ends came to 12 bases. The CDR3 loop is CASSPQEPGYTF. The DNA of the CDR3 is TGTGCCAGCAGCCCCCAGGAGCCGGGCTACACCTTC.

V is TRBV5-6 and J is TRBJ2-2; no clear D. Trimming pared 2 bases from V and 4 bases from J, leaving 6 bases between. The germline gives CDR1 SGHDT, CDR2 YYEEEE. CDR3 length: 13 residues. CDR3 sequence (DNA): TGTGCCAGCAGCTTCGCCAGCACCGGGGAGCTGTTTTTT. As protein: CASSFASTGELFF.

The V call is TRBV7-2, the J call TRBJ2-7, with a possible D match to TRBD1 (5 bases). The ends were cut back, 5 bases at V and 2 bases at J, with 13 bases in the middle. Germline CDR1 and CDR2: SGHTA and FQGNSA. The CDR3 length is 14 residues. DNA for the CDR3: TGTGCCAGCAGCCCTGACAGCACCCCCTACGAGCAGTACTTC. Encoded protein: CASSPDSTPYEQYF.

V gene TRBV28 combines with J gene TRBJ2-7, with a weak D call TRBD2 (5 bases). CDR3 size: 13 residues. Trimming pared 7 bases from V and 9 bases from J, leaving 19 bases between. Per germline, CDR1 MDHEN and CDR2 SYDVKM. The CDR3: CASIGGPDKRQYF. In DNA, the CDR3 is TGTGCCAGCATTGGAGGTCCGGATAAGCGGCAGTACTTC.

In nucleotides, the CDR3 is TGCGCCAGCAGCTGGGCCCCTCAAGAGACCCAGTACTTC. Encoded protein: CASSWAPQETQYF. J is TRBJ2-5 and V is TRBV5-1; no firm D call. Germline values: CDR1 SGHRS, CDR2 YFSETQ. V lost 3 bases, J lost 2 bases, and 8 bases lay in between. The CDR3 covers 13 residues.

The sample holds a few counts of this clone. The chain recombines TRBV30 with TRBJ1-2; 9 bases align to TRBD1. CDR1 is GTSNPN, CDR2 SVGIG, per germline (reference sequence). The length of the CDR3 is 14 residues. V gave up 2 bases and J gave up 7 bases; unmatched junction bases: 8. CDR3 region: CAWSNRDRDAGYTF. The DNA of the CDR3 is TGTGCCTGGAGTAACCGGGACAGGGACGCTGGCTACACCTTC.

This clone came up a few times. CDR3 nucleotide sequence: TGTGCCAGTAGTATTAGAGGTCGGGGAGACTCTGGAAACACCATATATTTT. Translated: CASSIRGRGDSGNTIYF. The chain joins TRBV19 to TRBJ1-3; unclear D gene. CDR1 LNHDA and CDR2 SQIVND come from the germline V gene (reference sequence). Trimming stripped 3 bases from V and 0 bases from J, with 15 bases between. This CDR3 has 17 residues.

CDR3 region: CASSPPPGTDTEAFF. The CDR3 DNA reads as TGTGCCAGCTCACCACCGCCAGGGACGGACACTGAAGCTTTCTTT. J is TRBJ1-1 and V is TRBV18; tentative D call: TRBD1 (5 bases). CDR1 KGHSH and CDR2 LQKENI come from the germline V gene. V was cut by 0 bases and J by 3 bases, with 11 bases left in between. CDR3 size: 15 residues.

The chain recombines TRBV3-1 (or the pseudogene TRBV3-2) with TRBJ1-2; weak D call: TRBD1 (6 bases). Germline values: CDR1 LGHDT, CDR2 YNNKEL (reference sequence). V lost 6 bases to trimming and J lost 7 bases, with 24 bases between them. The CDR3 is made up of 16 amino acids. This CDR3 reads CASREIGRGANGGYTF. The CDR3 DNA is TGTGCCAGCAGGGAGATTGGTCGGGGGGCTAACGGTGGCTACACCTTC.

Comments on this clone: A read error may account for a junction end that differs from germline. V usage is TRBV27 and J usage is TRBJ2-7; D uncertain. Germline loops: CDR1 MNHEY, CDR2 SMNVEV (reference sequence). The CDR3 extends over 14 amino acids. The CDR3 here is CTSSWLASSYEQYF. Here the CDR3 DNA reads TGTACCAGCAGTTGGTTAGCTAGCTCCTACGAGCAGTACTTC.

The genes are TRBV27 and TRBJ2-6; possibly TRBD2 for D (7 bases). V was shortened by 2 bases and J by 2 bases, with 13 bases between the two germline ends. The CDR3 runs 17 residues. The V gene's germline CDR1 is MNHEY and CDR2 SMNVEV (reference sequence). In nucleotides, the CDR3 is TGTGCCAGCAGTTTACGAGGGGGGGATCCTGGGGCCAACGTCCTGACTTTC. Its translation: CASSLRGGDPGANVLTF.

Regarding this clone: Other DNA sequences in this specimen translate into the identical CDR3. This chain connects TRBV4-3 to TRBJ2-5, with D possibly matching TRBD1 (6 bases). The germline CDR1 and CDR2 sequences are LGHNA and YSLEER. Trimming pared 0 bases from V and 2 bases from J, leaving 13 bases between. The CDR3 contains 16 residues. CDR3 DNA sequence: TGCGCCAGCAGCCAAGACTGGGCAGGGGTACAAGAGACCCAGTACTTC. The encoded protein is CASSQDWAGVQETQYF.

This clone was picked up one time. The chain combines TRBV19 with TRBJ1-1; unclear D gene. With 1 base removed from V and 6 bases from J, the gap between germline ends came to 12 bases. CDR3 length: 14 amino acids. Germline CDR1 and CDR2: LNHDA and SQIVND (reference sequence). DNA of the CDR3: TGTGCCAGTAGTATAGTCCCGGAAGGTGCTGAAGCTTTCTTT. This encodes CASSIVPEGAEAFF.

J is TRBJ1-2 and V is TRBV3-1 (or the pseudogene TRBV3-2); 7 bases line up with TRBD1. The junction had 6 bases not matched to a gene; V was cut back by 3 bases and J by 5 bases. CDR3 size: 14 residues. CDR1 is LGHDT and CDR2 is YNNKEL in the germline V gene (reference sequence). CDR3 region: CASSHPKGAYGYTF. CDR3 bases: TGTGCCAGCAGCCACCCAAAGGGGGCTTATGGCTACACCTTC.

This clone was counted once. The chain has TRBV25-1 and TRBJ2-1; D gene ambiguous. The germline V gene has CDR1 MGHDK and CDR2 SYGVNS. V lost 6 bases and J lost 0, with 12 bases in between. This CDR3 is 15 amino acids long. CDR3 amino acids: CASSPGQSSYNEQFF. CDR3 in DNA: TGTGCCAGCAGCCCCGGCCAGAGCTCCTACAATGAGCAGTTCTTC.

The chain links TRBV18 to TRBJ1-2; possibly TRBD1 for D (6 bases). V shed 0 bases and J shed 6 bases, with 11 bases lying between them. Germline V gene sequence: CDR1 KGHSH, CDR2 LQKENI. The CDR3 consists of 14 residues. The CDR3 DNA reads as TGTGCCAGCTCACCACCCTCAGGGGCCCATGGCTACACCTTC. Its translation: CASSPPSGAHGYTF. Variable domain in full (rest from reference TRBV18 and TRBJ1-2): NAGVMQNPRHLVRRRGQEARLRCSPMKGHSHVYWYRQLPEEGLKFMVYLQKENIIDESGMPKERFSAEFPKEGPSILRIQQVVRGDSAAYFCASSPPSGAHGYTFGSGTRLTVV.

J is TRBJ2-3 and V is TRBV7-2; TRBD1 agrees at 7 bases. V trimming: 3 bases; J trimming: 1 base; junction bases outside the gene matches: 4. CDR3 length: 15 amino acids. Germline V lookup: CDR1 SGHTA, CDR2 FQGNSA. As DNA, the CDR3 is TGTGCCAGCAGCTTGGGGACAGCCGGCACAGATACGCAGTATTTT. Its translation: CASSLGTAGTDTQYF.